This TCR beta chain stems from a study of OX40 agonist ivuxolimab in advanced cancers. On the study more broadly: Patients received ivuxolimab, an intravenous treatment, every 2 weeks at 0.01 to 10 mg/kg.

The method was immunoSEQ multiplex PCR; TCRdb's version includes in-frame clones alone and lacks a portion of them. The data contain some 20,000 clones, over 75% of them singletons. Note on this clone: The target antigen is unknown.

Study conclusions and caveats: At doses 0.1 to 3.0 mg/kg, CD4+ and CD8+ clones expanded. Expanded clones were, on average, more numerous in CD8+ T cells than in CD4+. Some of the lowest clonal expansion was seen in partial responders at 0.1-3.0 mg/kg.

The CDR3 consists of 14 residues. CDR1 MRHNA and CDR2 SNTAGT come from the germline V gene. V lost 2 bases to trimming and J lost 8 bases, with 15 bases between them. The clonotype comes from an adult with an advanced solid tumor such as melanoma, head and neck, liver or kidney cancer. V gene TRBV6-4 combines with J gene TRBJ1-2; D possibly corresponds to TRBD1 (5 bases). Sequences were derived from CD4+ or CD8+ T cells sorted from blood, sampled in a trial of the OX40 agonist ivuxolimab. CDR3 residues: CASSDGPGGHGYTF. The CDR3 DNA follows: TGTGCCAGCAGTGACGGACCGGGGGGTCACGGCTACACCTTC.